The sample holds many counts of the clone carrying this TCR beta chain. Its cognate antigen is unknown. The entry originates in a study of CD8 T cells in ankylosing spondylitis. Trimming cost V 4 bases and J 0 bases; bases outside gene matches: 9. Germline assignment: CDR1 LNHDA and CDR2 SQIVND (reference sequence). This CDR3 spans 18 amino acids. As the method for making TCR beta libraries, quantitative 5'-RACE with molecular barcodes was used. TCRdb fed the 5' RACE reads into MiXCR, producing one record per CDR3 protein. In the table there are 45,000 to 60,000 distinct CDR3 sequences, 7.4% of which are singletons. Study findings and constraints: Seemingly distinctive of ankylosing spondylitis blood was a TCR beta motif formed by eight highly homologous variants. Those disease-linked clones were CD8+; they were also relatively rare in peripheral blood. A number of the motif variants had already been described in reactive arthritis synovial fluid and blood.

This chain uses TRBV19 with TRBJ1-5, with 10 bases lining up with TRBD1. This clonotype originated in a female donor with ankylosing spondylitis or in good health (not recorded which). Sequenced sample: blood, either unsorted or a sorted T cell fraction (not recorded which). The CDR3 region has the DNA TGTGCCAGTAGTACCTTCATGGGACAGGGGTATAGCAATCAGCCCCAGCATTTT. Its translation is CASSTFMGQGYSNQPQHF.